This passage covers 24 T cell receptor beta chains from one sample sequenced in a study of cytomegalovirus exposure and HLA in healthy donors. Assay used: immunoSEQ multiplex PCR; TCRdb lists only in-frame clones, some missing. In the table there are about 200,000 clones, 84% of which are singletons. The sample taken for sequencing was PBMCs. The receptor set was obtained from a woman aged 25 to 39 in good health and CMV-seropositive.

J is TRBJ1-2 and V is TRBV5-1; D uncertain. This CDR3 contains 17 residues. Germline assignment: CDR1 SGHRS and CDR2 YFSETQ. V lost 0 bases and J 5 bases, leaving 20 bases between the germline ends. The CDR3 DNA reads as TGCGCCAGCAGCTTGGTCGGTGGCGGGCAGCCACTTTATGGCTACACCTTC. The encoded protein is CASSLVGGGQPLYGYTF.

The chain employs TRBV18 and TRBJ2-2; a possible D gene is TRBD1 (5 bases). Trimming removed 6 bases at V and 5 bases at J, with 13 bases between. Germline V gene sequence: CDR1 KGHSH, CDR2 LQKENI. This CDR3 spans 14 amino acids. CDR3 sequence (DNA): TGTGCCAGCTCGAAATTAAGGGGAACCGGGGAGCTGTTTTTT. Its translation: CASSKLRGTGELFF. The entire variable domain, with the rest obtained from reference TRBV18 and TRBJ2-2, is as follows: NAGVMQNPRHLVRRRGQEARLRCSPMKGHSHVYWYRQLPEEGLKFMVYLQKENIIDESGMPKERFSAEFPKEGPSILRIQQVVRGDSAAYFCASSKLRGTGELFFGEGSRLTVL.

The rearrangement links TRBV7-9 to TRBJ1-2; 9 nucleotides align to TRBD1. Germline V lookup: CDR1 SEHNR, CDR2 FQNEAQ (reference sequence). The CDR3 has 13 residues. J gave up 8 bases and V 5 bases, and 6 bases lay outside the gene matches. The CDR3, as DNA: TGTGCCAGCAGCCCGGGACAGGGCCTAGGCTACACCTTC. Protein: CASSPGQGLGYTF.

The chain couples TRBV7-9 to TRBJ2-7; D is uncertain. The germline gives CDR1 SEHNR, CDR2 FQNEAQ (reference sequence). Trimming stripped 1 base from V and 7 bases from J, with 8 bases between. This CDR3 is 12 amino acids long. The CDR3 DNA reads TGTGCCAGCAGCTTAGGGTACACGGAGCAGTACTTC. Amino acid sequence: CASSLGYTEQYF.

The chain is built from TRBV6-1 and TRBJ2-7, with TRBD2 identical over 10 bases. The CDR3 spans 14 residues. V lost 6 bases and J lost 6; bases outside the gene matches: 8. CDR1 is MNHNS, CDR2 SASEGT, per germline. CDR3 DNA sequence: TGTGCCAGCAGCCCCACTAGCGGGACAAGCGAGCAGTACTTC. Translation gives CASSPTSGTSEQYF.

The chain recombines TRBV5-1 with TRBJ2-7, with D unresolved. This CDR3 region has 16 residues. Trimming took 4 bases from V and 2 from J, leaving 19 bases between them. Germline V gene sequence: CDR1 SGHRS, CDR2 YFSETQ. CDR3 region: CASSPNPAGSTYEQYF. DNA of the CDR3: TGCGCCAGCAGCCCGAACCCGGCAGGTTCAACCTACGAGCAGTACTTC.

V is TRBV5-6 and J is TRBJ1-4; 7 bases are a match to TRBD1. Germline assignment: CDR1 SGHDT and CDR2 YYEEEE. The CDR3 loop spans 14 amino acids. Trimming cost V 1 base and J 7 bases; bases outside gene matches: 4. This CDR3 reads CASSLNRGVEKLFF. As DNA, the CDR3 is TGTGCCAGCAGCTTGAACAGGGGAGTTGAAAAACTGTTTTTT. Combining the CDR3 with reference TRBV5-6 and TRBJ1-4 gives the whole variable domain DAGVTQSPTHLIKTRGQQVTLRCSPKSGHDTVSWYQQALGQGPQFIFQYYEEEERQRGNFPDRFSGHQFPNYSSELNVNALLLGDSALYLCASSLNRGVEKLFFGSGTQLSVL.

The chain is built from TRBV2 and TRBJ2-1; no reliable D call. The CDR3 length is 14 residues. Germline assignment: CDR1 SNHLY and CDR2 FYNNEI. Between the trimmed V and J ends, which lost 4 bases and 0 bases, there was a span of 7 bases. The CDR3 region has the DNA TGTGCCAGCAGTGCAAGTAGCTCCTACAATGAGCAGTTCTTC. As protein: CASSASSSYNEQFF.

The CDR3: CASSQTVAGLVLTDTQYF. The CDR3 DNA sequence: TGTGCCAGCAGCCAAACCGTCGCAGGACTAGTCCTCACAGATACGCAGTATTTT. The genes are TRBV5-4 and TRBJ2-3; 7 nucleotides align to TRBD2. J gave up 2 bases and V 4 bases, and 16 bases lay outside the gene matches. The CDR3 covers 18 residues. Germline CDR1 is SGHNT and CDR2 is YYREEE (reference sequence).

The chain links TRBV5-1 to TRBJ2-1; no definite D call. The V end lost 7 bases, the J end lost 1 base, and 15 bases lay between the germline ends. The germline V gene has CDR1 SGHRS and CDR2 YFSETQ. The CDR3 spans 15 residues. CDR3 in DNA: TGCGCCAGCGGTATTGGAGCCAGTTCCTACAATGAGCAGTTCTTC. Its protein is CASGIGASSYNEQFF.

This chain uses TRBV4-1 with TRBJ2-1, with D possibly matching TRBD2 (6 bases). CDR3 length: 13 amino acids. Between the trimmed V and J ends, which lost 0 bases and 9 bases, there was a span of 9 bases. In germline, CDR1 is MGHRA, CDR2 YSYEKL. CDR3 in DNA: TGCGCCAGCAGCCAAGAAGAGCGGGCTGAGCAGTTCTTC. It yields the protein CASSQEERAEQFF.

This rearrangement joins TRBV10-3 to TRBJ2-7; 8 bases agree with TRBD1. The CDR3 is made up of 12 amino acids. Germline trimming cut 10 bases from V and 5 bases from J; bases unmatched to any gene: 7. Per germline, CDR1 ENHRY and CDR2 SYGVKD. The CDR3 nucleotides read TGTGCCACCGGACAGGGAAGGAACGAGCAGTACTTC. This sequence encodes CATGQGRNEQYF.

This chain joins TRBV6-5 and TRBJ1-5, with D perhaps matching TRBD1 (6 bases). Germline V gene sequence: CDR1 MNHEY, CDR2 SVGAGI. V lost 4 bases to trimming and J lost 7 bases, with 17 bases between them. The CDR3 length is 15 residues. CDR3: CASSFGRQDGQPQHF. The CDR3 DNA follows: TGTGCCAGCAGTTTCGGGCGACAGGATGGGCAGCCCCAGCATTTT.

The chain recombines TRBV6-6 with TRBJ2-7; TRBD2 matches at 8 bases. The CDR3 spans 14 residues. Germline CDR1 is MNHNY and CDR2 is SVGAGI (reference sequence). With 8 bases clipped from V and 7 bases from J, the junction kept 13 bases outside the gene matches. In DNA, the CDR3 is TGTGCCAGCGGGGTAGGGGCGGGAGGAGGTGAGCAGTACTTC. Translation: CASGVGAGGGEQYF.

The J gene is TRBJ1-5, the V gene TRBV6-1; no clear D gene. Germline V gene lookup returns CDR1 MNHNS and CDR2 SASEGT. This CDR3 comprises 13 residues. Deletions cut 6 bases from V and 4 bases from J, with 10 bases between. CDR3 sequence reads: CASSLTTNQPQHF. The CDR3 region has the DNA TGTGCCAGCAGCCTCACTACAAATCAGCCCCAGCATTTT.

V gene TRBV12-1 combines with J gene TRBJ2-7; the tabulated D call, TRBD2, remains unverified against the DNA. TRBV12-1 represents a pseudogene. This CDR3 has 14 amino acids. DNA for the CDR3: TGTGCCAGGACCCTCAAGATGGGGGGGAACGAGCAGTACTTC. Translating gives CARTLKMGGNEQYF.

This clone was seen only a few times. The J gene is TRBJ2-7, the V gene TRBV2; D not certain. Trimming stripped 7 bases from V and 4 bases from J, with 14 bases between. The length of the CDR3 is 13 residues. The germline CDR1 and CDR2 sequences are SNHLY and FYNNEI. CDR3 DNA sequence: TGTGCCAGCAACGCGGAGCTCCCATACGAGCAGTACTTC. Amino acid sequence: CASNAELPYEQYF.

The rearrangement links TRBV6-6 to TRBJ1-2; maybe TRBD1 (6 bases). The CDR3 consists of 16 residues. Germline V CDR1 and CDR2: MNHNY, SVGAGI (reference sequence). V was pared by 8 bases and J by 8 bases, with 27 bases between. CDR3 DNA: TGTGCCAGCTTTTCCTGGACAGTTGGAGAGGAACGAGGCTACACCTTC. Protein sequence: CASFSWTVGEERGYTF.

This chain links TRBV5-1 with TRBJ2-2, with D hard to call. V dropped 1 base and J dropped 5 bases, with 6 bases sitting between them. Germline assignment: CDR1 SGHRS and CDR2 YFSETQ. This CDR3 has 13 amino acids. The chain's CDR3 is CASSLSATGELFF. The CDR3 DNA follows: TGCGCCAGCAGCTTGAGCGCGACCGGGGAGCTGTTTTTT.

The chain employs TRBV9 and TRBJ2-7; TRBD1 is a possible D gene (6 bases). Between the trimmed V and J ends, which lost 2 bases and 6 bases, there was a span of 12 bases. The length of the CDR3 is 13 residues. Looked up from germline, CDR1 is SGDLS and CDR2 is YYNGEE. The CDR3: CASSVEGVGEQYF. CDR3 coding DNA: TGTGCCAGCAGCGTCGAGGGGGTGGGCGAGCAGTACTTC.

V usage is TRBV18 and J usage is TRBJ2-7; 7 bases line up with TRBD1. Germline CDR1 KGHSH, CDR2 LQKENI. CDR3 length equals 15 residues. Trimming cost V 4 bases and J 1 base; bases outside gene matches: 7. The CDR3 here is CASSHTTGLSYEQYF. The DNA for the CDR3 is TGTGCCAGCTCACATACGACAGGGCTGTCCTACGAGCAGTACTTC.

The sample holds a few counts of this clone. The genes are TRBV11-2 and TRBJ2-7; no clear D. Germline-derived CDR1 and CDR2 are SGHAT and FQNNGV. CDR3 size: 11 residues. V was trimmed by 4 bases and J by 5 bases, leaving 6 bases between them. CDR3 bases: TGTGCCAGCAGCTCCCCCAACGAGCAGTACTTC. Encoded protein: CASSSPNEQYF.

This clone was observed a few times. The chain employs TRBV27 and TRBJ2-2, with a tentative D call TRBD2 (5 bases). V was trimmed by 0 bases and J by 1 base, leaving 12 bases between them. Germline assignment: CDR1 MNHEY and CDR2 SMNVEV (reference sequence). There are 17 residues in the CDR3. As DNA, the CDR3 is TGTGCCAGCAGTTTATCGCGGGTGAAACTGAACACCGGGGAGCTGTTTTTT. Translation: CASSLSRVKLNTGELFF.

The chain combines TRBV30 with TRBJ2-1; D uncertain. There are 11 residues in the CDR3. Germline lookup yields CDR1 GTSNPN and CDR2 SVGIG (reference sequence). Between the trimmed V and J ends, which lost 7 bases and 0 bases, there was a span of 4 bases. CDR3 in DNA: TGTGCCTCAGGCTCCTACAATGAGCAGTTCTTC. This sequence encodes CASGSYNEQFF.